The subject of this entry is one TCR beta chain. Its cognate antigen is unknown. This sample is drawn from a study of cytomegalovirus exposure and HLA in healthy donors. Study outcomes and limitations: Donor immune exposure was known only as CMV serostatus.

This CDR3 is built from 16 residues. In germline, CDR1 is MRHNA, CDR2 SNTAGT. V shed 5 bases, J shed 1 base, and the junction held 7 bases outside the gene matches. PCR amplification relied on 60 Vbeta primers (plus 13 Jbeta primers). Profiled with immunoSEQ multiplex PCR; TCRdb holds only in-frame clones, not every one. Here the sample spans about 89,000 clones, around three quarters being singletons. The gene calls are TRBV6-4 and TRBJ2-1, with 8 bases matching TRBD1. The material sequenced was PBMCs. The receptor's source is a male donor in good health and CMV-seronegative. The CDR3 DNA reads as TGTGCCAGCAGTTCACGGACAGGGTATTCCTACAATGAGCAGTTCTTC. As protein: CASSSRTGYSYNEQFF.